Below, 9 T cell receptor beta chains from the same sample are listed, as sequenced in a study of T-cell memory formation after mild COVID-19. TCRdb recomputed calls from the 5' RACE reads with MiXCR, one row per CDR3 protein. This table holds fewer than 250,000 distinct CDR3 sequences, under 30% found once. Sequencing used PBMCs or a T cell subset sorted from them (not recorded which). These TCRs come from an adult woman who had mild COVID-19 (a few samples of this study predate the infection). Cell type and time point are not known.

This clonotype was found a few times. The chain employs TRBV6-5 and TRBJ2-2; TRBD2 agrees at 13 bases. V dropped 5 bases and J dropped 5; count of bases not matched to a gene: 5. Germline V gives CDR1 MNHEY, CDR2 SVGAGI. This CDR3 region has 16 residues. The CDR3 DNA reads as TGTGCCAGCAGTCCACTAGCGGGGGGGAATACCGGGGAGCTGTTTTTT. As protein: CASSPLAGGNTGELFF.

This clonotype was counted at least ten times. V usage is TRBV7-9 and J usage is TRBJ2-7; TRBD2 is a possible D gene (6 bases). The CDR3 is 14 amino acids. Trimming took 5 bases from V and 2 from J, leaving 13 bases between them. Germline V CDR1 and CDR2: SEHNR, FQNEAQ (reference sequence). The CDR3 DNA sequence: TGTGCCAGCAGCCTGGGGGGTCCCACCTACGAGCAGTACTTC. Its translation: CASSLGGPTYEQYF.

This clonotype was recorded many times. This rearrangement joins TRBV7-8 to TRBJ2-7; D gene uncertain. The germline CDR1 and CDR2 sequences are SGHVS and FQNEAQ. V was trimmed by 1 base and J by 3 bases, leaving 4 bases between them. This CDR3 is 12 amino acids long. This CDR3 reads CASSLVRYEQYF. The CDR3 bases are TGTGCCAGCAGCTTAGTTCGCTACGAGCAGTACTTC.

CDR3 loop: CASSYRTDTQYF. The CDR3 nucleotides read TGTGCCAGCAGTTATAGGACAGATACGCAGTATTTT. The chain is built from TRBV28 and TRBJ2-3; D is undetermined. In germline, CDR1 is MDHEN, CDR2 SYDVKM. The CDR3 length is 12 residues. V was shortened by 4 bases and J by 3 bases, with 5 bases between the two germline ends. Based on the CDR3 plus reference TRBV28 and TRBJ2-3, the full variable domain is DVKVTQSSRYLVKRTGEKVFLECVQDMDHENMFWYRQDPGLGLRLIYFSYDVKMKEKGDIPEGYSVSREKKERFSLILESASTNQTSMYLCASSYRTDTQYFGPGTRLTVL.

This clonotype was found a few times. V usage is TRBV20-1 and J usage is TRBJ2-6; no clear D. This CDR3 has 14 amino acids. From germline, CDR1 is DFQATT and CDR2 SNEGSKA (reference sequence). Between the trimmed V and J ends, which lost 5 bases and 1 base, there was a span of 9 bases. The CDR3 region is CSAPSISGANVLTF. In DNA form, the CDR3 reads TGCAGTGCTCCTTCCATTTCTGGGGCCAACGTCCTGACTTTC.

CDR3 region: CASRDRRQSNYGYTF. CDR3 coding DNA: TGTGCCAGCAGGGACCGACGACAGTCTAACTATGGCTACACCTTC. The rearrangement uses TRBV12-3 or TRBV12-4 and TRBJ1-2; a possible D gene is TRBD1 (5 bases). V lost 6 bases, J lost 0 bases, and 14 bases lay in between. The CDR3 is made up of 15 amino acids.

The gene calls are TRBV12-3 or TRBV12-4 and TRBJ2-2, with D perhaps TRBD2 (6 bases). The CDR3 is made up of 16 amino acids. Trimming removed 6 bases at V and 1 base at J, with 15 bases between. This CDR3 is CASRVLLGGNTGELFF. The CDR3 DNA reads as TGTGCCAGCAGAGTTCTATTGGGGGGGAACACCGGGGAGCTGTTTTTT.

The chain recombines TRBV5-4 with TRBJ1-5; 9 nucleotides match TRBD1. Germline CDR1 reads SGHNT; CDR2 reads YYREEE (reference sequence). The trim removed 5 bases at V and 6 bases at J, leaving 9 bases unmatched. This CDR3 has 15 residues. The CDR3 DNA sequence: TGTGCCAGCAGTACCGACAGGGGGTTCGGTCAGCCCCAGCATTTT. The encoded protein is CASSTDRGFGQPQHF.

The chain is built from TRBV18 and TRBJ2-7, with D possibly called TRBD1 or TRBD2 (5 bases each). The V end was cut by 4 bases, the J end by 3 bases, with 13 bases between. This CDR3 comprises 14 residues. Germline V CDR1 and CDR2: KGHSH, LQKENI. Written as DNA, the CDR3 is TGTGCCAGCTCACGAGGGGAAAACTACTACGAGCAGTACTTC. This gives the protein CASSRGENYYEQYF.